This T cell receptor beta chain was documented in a study of technical replicates of blood from several donors. Sequencing was performed with immunoSEQ multiplex PCR; in TCRdb, only in-frame clones are kept and a portion is missing. The sample holds about 88,000 clones, about 93% seen once. The trim removed 10 bases at V and 2 bases at J, leaving 8 bases unmatched. The germline V gene has CDR1 MRHNA and CDR2 SNTAGT. The CDR3 has 14 amino acids. The clonotype originates from a human donor in good health. V gene TRBV6-4 combines with J gene TRBJ1-2; TRBD1 agrees at 9 bases. What was sequenced was T cells isolated from PBMCs. The DNA of the CDR3 is TGTGCCACCCTTGTGGGGACAGGGAACTATGGCTACACCTTC. Its translation is CATLVGTGNYGYTF.